This T cell receptor beta chain stems from a study of blood T cells in healthy people across ages. A second PCR, run for roughly 7 to 11 cycles, used a sample-barcoded 5' primer plus a J-beta primer mix. TCRdb reanalysed the 5' RACE reads using MiXCR and keeps one entry per CDR3 protein. This table has 1.8 million or so distinct CDR3 sequences, 35% to 50% appearing once. This CDR3 spans 14 amino acids. Germline CDR1 and CDR2: MNHEY and SVGAGI. Trimming shortened V by 5 bases and J by 5 bases, and 13 bases separated the two germline ends. The study isolated at least 7 million PBMCs from each sample. The genes are TRBV6-5 and TRBJ2-1; the D is unclear. The specimen sequenced was blood. The clonotype originates from a human donor in good health. CDR3 in amino acids: CASSATQSDNEQFF. In DNA, the CDR3 is TGTGCCAGCAGTGCAACACAGTCTGACAATGAGCAGTTCTTC.